This T cell receptor beta chain was documented in a study of shared clonotypes between healthy human individuals. The germline V gene has CDR1 SGHNT and CDR2 YYREEE (reference sequence). J lost 4 bases, V lost 4 bases, and 5 bases had no gene match. The CDR3 is 14 residues long. Some clones are missing from TCRdb's copy, which holds only in-frame ones; the method was immunoSEQ multiplex PCR. The sample lists fewer than 600,000 clones, around 77% occurring once. In unsorted samples, genomic DNA was obtained using around 100 million PBMCs. The chain joins TRBV5-4 to TRBJ2-3; TRBD2 matches at 8 bases. The origin of this receptor is a woman between 35 and 50 years old in good health. Some clones in this sample may be carry-over from other donors' samples. The sample comprised PBMCs. The CDR3, as DNA: TGTGCCAGCAGCATTAGCGGGACCCCAGATACGCAGTATTTT. This translates into CASSISGTPDTQYF.